This TCR beta chain was identified in a study of early T cells in non-severe SARS-CoV-2 infection. CDR1 is SGHTA and CDR2 is FQGNSA in the germline V gene. The CDR3 contains 13 residues. The V gene lost 1 base and the J gene lost 0 bases, with 3 bases spanning the gap. Each single cDNA molecule received a unique molecular identifier. TCRdb fed the 5' RACE reads into MiXCR, producing one record per CDR3 protein. The sample includes about 39,000 distinct CDR3 sequences, around 7% seen only once; the top ten take roughly 5%. The rearrangement links TRBV7-2 to TRBJ1-1, with D unresolved. What was sequenced was whole blood. The origin of this receptor is an adult who was a healthcare worker with PCR-confirmed SARS-CoV-2 infection or an uninfected control (not recorded which). CDR3 DNA sequence: TGTGCCAGCAGCTTAGATGTGAACACTGAAGCTTTCTTT. Translating gives CASSLDVNTEAFF.